Listed below are T cell receptor beta chains from one sample, sequenced in a study of cytomegalovirus exposure and HLA in healthy donors. Sequencing used immunoSEQ multiplex PCR; TCRdb keeps in-frame clones, though not all of them. The sample records about 110,000 clones, approximately 76% being singletons. Input material: PBMCs. These receptors were taken from a man aged 18 to 29 in good health and CMV-seronegative. Each CDR3 is given with its conserved first and last residue. The D gene is left open where the match is weak. Part of the rows lack a size; the others show once, few, many or a class for expanded clones.

j_call	d_call	v_call	clone_size	cdr3_aa	cdr3_nt
TRBJ1-6	-	TRBV19	-	CASSIDPVNPQGYRNSPLHF	TGTGCCAGTAGTATAGACCCCGTTAACCCGCAGGGGTACAGGAATTCACCCCTCCACTTT
TRBJ2-5	TRBD1	TRBV7-9	-	CSSSYRQGQETQYF	TGTTCCAGCAGCTACCGACAGGGTCAAGAGACCCAGTACTTC
TRBJ2-1	TRBD2	TRBV7-9	-	CASSFYLAGGHNEQFF	TGTGCCAGCAGCTTCTACCTAGCGGGGGGCCACAATGAGCAGTTCTTC
TRBJ2-1	-	TRBV7-9	once	CASSTSGLHNEQFF	TGTGCCAGCAGCACCTCAGGGCTTCACAATGAGCAGTTCTTC
TRBJ2-7	TRBD2	TRBV6-5	-	CASSPQRGTSYEQYF	TGTGCCAGCAGCCCACAGCGGGGGACGTCCTACGAGCAGTACTTC
TRBJ2-7	TRBD1	TRBV29-1	-	CSVRSTGSYEQYF	TGCAGCGTTCGTTCGACAGGGTCCTACGAGCAGTACTTC
TRBJ1-4	-	TRBV7-6	-	CASSPGGATNEKLFF	TGTGCCAGCAGCCCAGGAGGGGCAACTAATGAAAAACTGTTTTTT
TRBJ2-5	-	TRBV7-2	-	CAGSRDTYQETQYF	TGTGCCGGATCCCGGGACACGTACCAAGAGACCCAGTACTTC
TRBJ1-6	-	TRBV11-2	-	CASSLGPGGNSPLHF	TGTGCCAGCAGCTTAGGCCCGGGAGGAAATTCACCCCTCCACTTT
TRBJ2-3	TRBD2	TRBV7-2	once	CASSLETSIARYTQYF	TGTGCCAGCAGCCTAGAGACTAGCATAGCACGATATACGCAGTATTTT
TRBJ1-4	TRBD1	TRBV2	once	CASSLRDRVSNEKLFF	TGTGCCAGCAGTCTACGGGACAGGGTTTCAAATGAAAAACTGTTTTTT
TRBJ1-1	-	TRBV4-2	few	CASSQEVGLKAFF	TGTGCCAGCAGCCAAGAGGTGGGACTTAAAGCTTTCTTT
TRBJ2-7	TRBD2	TRBV19	-	CATTTGGVPYEQYF	TGTGCCACCACTACGGGGGGAGTACCCTACGAGCAGTACTTC
TRBJ1-5	-	TRBV19	-	CASSIGSWPNQPQHF	TGTGCCAGTAGTATAGGAAGTTGGCCTAATCAGCCCCAGCATTTT
TRBJ2-7	-	TRBV18	-	CASSPLRGSESHEQYF	TGTGCCAGCTCACCTCTCCGTGGGAGCGAGTCGCACGAGCAGTACTTC
TRBJ2-7	TRBD1	TRBV7-9	-	CSSSLGQDLAEQYF	TGTTCCAGCAGCTTAGGACAGGACCTCGCCGAGCAGTACTTC
TRBJ1-2	TRBD1	TRBV11-1	-	CASSRTGGNYGYTF	TGTGCCAGCAGCCGGACAGGGGGTAACTATGGCTACACCTTC
TRBJ1-2	-	TRBV7-2	-	CASSQLRTDYGYPF	TGTGCCAGCAGCCAACTAAGGACGGACTATGGCTACCCCTTC
TRBJ1-2	-	TRBV4-3	-	CASSQVSGARGYPF	TGCGCCAGCAGCCAAGTTAGCGGGGCGCGGGGCTACCCCTTC
TRBJ2-5	-	TRBV5-1	-	CASSLARGQETQYF	TGCGCCAGCAGCTTGGCTAGGGGACAAGAGACCCAGTACTTC
TRBJ2-5	-	TRBV6-1	-	CASSGLGGPKETQYF	TGTGCCAGCAGTGGACTTGGGGGCCCGAAAGAGACCCAGTACTTC